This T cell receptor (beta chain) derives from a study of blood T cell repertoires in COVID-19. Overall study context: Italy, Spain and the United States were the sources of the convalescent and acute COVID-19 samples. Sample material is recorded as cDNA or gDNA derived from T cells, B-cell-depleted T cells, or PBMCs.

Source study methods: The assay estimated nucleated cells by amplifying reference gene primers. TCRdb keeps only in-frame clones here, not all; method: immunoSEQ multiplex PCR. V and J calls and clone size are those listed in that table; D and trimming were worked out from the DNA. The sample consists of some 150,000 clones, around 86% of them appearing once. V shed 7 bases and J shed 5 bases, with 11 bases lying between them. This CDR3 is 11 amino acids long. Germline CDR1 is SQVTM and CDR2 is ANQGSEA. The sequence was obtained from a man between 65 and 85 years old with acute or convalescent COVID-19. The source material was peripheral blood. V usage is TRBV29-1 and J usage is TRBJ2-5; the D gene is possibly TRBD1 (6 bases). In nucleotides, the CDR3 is TGCAGCGGTACAGGGACGGAGACCCAGTACTTC. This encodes CSGTGTETQYF. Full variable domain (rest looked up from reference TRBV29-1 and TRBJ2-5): SAVISQKPSRDICQRGTSLTIQCQVDSQVTMMFWYRQQPGQSLTLIATANQGSEATYESGFVIDKFPISRPNLTFSTLTVSNMSPEDSSIYLCSGTGTETQYFGPGTRLLVL.